This record concerns one T cell receptor beta chain sequence. The data derive from a study of blood T cell repertoires in COVID-19. From germline, CDR1 is LNHDA and CDR2 SQIVND (reference sequence). CDR3 length: 18 residues. Between the trimmed V and J ends, which lost 5 bases and 2 bases, there was a span of 22 bases. The method was immunoSEQ multiplex PCR; TCRdb's version includes in-frame clones alone and lacks a portion of them. The data hold 65,000 to 70,000 clones, with roughly three quarters observed a single time. The sequencing sample was made of peripheral blood. The receptor's source is a woman in her sixties with acute or convalescent COVID-19. V gene TRBV19 combines with J gene TRBJ1-3; TRBD1 might be the D (6 bases). The CDR3 loop reads CASSASPPGSGAGNTIYF. CDR3 coding DNA: TGTGCCAGTAGTGCGTCCCCCCCCGGCTCAGGGGCTGGAAACACCATATATTTT.